The 12 T cell receptor beta chains in this list originate from one sample, sequenced in a study of CD8 T cells in Susac syndrome. When the RNA was reverse transcribed, random hexamers were used with an input of about 0.5 to 1 ug. TCRdb re-called the immunoSEQ multiplex PCR reads with MiXCR, one entry per CDR3 protein. The data hold 120,000 or so distinct CDR3 sequences, with 85% to 95% observed a single time. Material: CD4+ T cells from PBMCs. These receptors all come from a human donor with multiple sclerosis.

The V call is TRBV29-1, the J call TRBJ1-6; the D is unclear. CDR1 SQVTM and CDR2 ANQGSEA come from the germline V gene. With 4 bases removed from V and 0 bases from J, the gap between germline ends came to 7 bases. The CDR3 contains 14 residues. The CDR3 coding sequence is TGCAGCGTTGCAGAGAGCTCCTATAATTCACCCCTCCACTTT. Translation: CSVAESSYNSPLHF.

The rearrangement uses TRBV20-1 and TRBJ2-3; possibly TRBD1 for D (6 bases). The CDR3 has 12 residues. Germline V gives CDR1 DFQATT, CDR2 SNEGSKA (reference sequence). In DNA, the CDR3 is TGCGTTCTTAGGGGGAGCACAGATACGCAGTATTTT. This translates into CVLRGSTDTQYF.

The J gene is TRBJ1-2, the V gene TRBV29-1; D not resolved. Germline CDR1 reads SQVTM; CDR2 reads ANQGSEA. With 7 bases removed from V and 6 bases from J, the gap between germline ends came to 12 bases. This CDR3 is built from 11 residues. The CDR3 DNA reads TGCAGCGCCGAGACTGAGAATGGCTACACCTTC. It translates to CSAETENGYTF.

The chain is built from TRBV4-3 and TRBJ1-3; TRBD1 matches at 10 bases. The CDR3 sequence is 17 residues long. Germline CDR1 is LGHNA and CDR2 is YSLEER. V shed 4 bases and J 2 bases; nucleotides not matched to a gene: 8. Here the CDR3 reads CASSLTTGTGAGNTIYF. DNA of the CDR3: TGCGCCAGCAGCCTCACTACCGGGACAGGGGCTGGAAACACCATATATTTT.

The V and J genes are TRBV14 and TRBJ1-2, with a possible D match to TRBD1 (5 bases). This CDR3 spans 13 amino acids. Trimming removed 4 bases at V and 5 bases at J, with 11 bases between. From germline, CDR1 is SGHDN and CDR2 FVKESK. The CDR3 sequence: CASSPNGGYGYTF. The CDR3 DNA is TGTGCCAGCAGCCCAAACGGGGGGTATGGCTACACCTTC.

The chain is built from TRBV18 and TRBJ2-5; D perhaps matches TRBD1 (6 bases). Germline CDR1 is KGHSH and CDR2 is LQKENI. The CDR3 is made up of 14 amino acids. Trimming took off 0 bases at V and 5 bases at J, with 10 bases between the two ends. The CDR3 protein is CASSPPAGVETQYF. The CDR3 DNA sequence: TGTGCCAGCTCACCACCGGCAGGGGTCGAGACCCAGTACTTC.

The chain uses TRBV7-2 and TRBJ2-1; D possibly corresponds to TRBD1 (6 bases). There are 14 residues in the CDR3. Trimming pared 7 bases from V and 4 bases from J, leaving 14 bases between. The germline V gene encodes CDR1 SGHTA and CDR2 FQGNSA. The CDR3 DNA is TGTGCCAGCATCCCCCAGGGGCCGTACAATGAGCAGTTCTTC. Translating it yields CASIPQGPYNEQFF.

The rearrangement uses TRBV19 and TRBJ1-1; D gene uncertain. Germline V lookup: CDR1 LNHDA, CDR2 SQIVND (reference sequence). The ends were cut back, 4 bases at V and 2 bases at J, with 8 bases in the middle. The CDR3 covers 13 residues. The CDR3 DNA reads as TGTGCCAGTAGTAAGCGCGAAAACACTGAAGCTTTCTTT. Translation: CASSKRENTEAFF.

In this sample, this clonotype turned up once. V gene TRBV19 combines with J gene TRBJ2-3, with D possibly called TRBD1 or TRBD2 (6 bases each). This CDR3 is built from 14 residues. CDR1 is LNHDA, CDR2 SQIVND, per germline (reference sequence). CDR3 DNA: TGTGCTACGGGGGCTACCTTTAGCACAGATACGCAGTATTTT. Protein sequence: CATGATFSTDTQYF.

This clonotype is a singleton in its sample. V and J are TRBV5-1 and TRBJ1-1; 7 bases map to TRBD1. Trimming cost V 4 bases and J 6 bases; bases outside gene matches: 6. The CDR3 contains 13 residues. Germline V lookup: CDR1 SGHRS, CDR2 YFSETQ. CDR3 in amino acids: CASSVTGEAEAFF. The CDR3 DNA follows: TGCGCCAGCAGCGTCACAGGGGAGGCTGAAGCTTTCTTT. Drawing the rest from reference TRBV5-1 and TRBJ1-1, the complete variable domain is KAGVTQTPRYLIKTRGQQVTLSCSPISGHRSVSWYQQTPGQGLQFLFEYFSETQRNKGNFPGRFSGRQFSNSRSEMNVSTLELGDSALYLCASSVTGEAEAFFGQGTRLTVV.

The chain carries TRBV10-3 and TRBJ2-3; D gene uncertain. Germline loops: CDR1 ENHRY, CDR2 SYGVKD. Trimming took off 10 bases at V and 0 bases at J, with 17 bases between the two ends. The CDR3 has 15 residues. The CDR3 DNA follows: TGTGCCACTACCCCCAGTCTCTCTAGCACAGATACGCAGTATTTT. Its protein is CATTPSLSSTDTQYF.

V gene TRBV9 combines with J gene TRBJ2-7; no definite D call. Trimming took 0 bases from V and 3 from J, leaving 13 bases between them. CDR3 size: 15 residues. Per the germline V gene, CDR1 is SGDLS and CDR2 is YYNGEE. The CDR3 sequence: CASSVVSDGFYEQYF. CDR3 sequence (DNA): TGTGCCAGCAGCGTAGTGTCGGACGGATTCTACGAGCAGTACTTC.